This is a list of T cell receptor beta chains from one sample in a study of blood T cell repertoires in COVID-19. Sequenced by immunoSEQ multiplex PCR; TCRdb stores in-frame clones only, minus some. This table has approximately 120,000 clones, nearly 85% appearing once. Sequenced material: peripheral blood. These receptors were obtained from a woman in her forties or fifties with acute or convalescent COVID-19. CDR3s include the opening cysteine and the closing phenylalanine or tryptophan. Each record gives: V gene, clone size, D gene, J gene, CDR3 protein, CDR3 DNA. D genes are given only for firm matches. Clone size is shown for a subset of rows, as once, few, many or a class of expanded clone.

>TRBV6-5|-|-|TRBJ2-7
CASRHGDYEQYF
TGTGCCAGCCGACACGGGGACTACGAGCAGTACTTC
>TRBV28|-|-|TRBJ1-1
CASSSTLTVRGAFF
TGTGCCAGCAGCTCAACCTTGACAGTCCGAGGAGCTTTCTTT
>TRBV5-8|-|-|TRBJ2-3
CASTPWGDFTDTQYF
TGTGCCAGCACCCCCTGGGGGGATTTCACAGATACGCAGTATTTT
>TRBV19|-|-|TRBJ1-1
CASNGDYTEAFF
TGTGCCAGTAATGGTGACTACACTGAAGCTTTCTTT
>TRBV27|-|TRBD1|TRBJ2-7
CASSSRTGLSSYEQYF
TGTGCCAGCAGTTCCCGGACAGGTCTAAGCTCCTACGAGCAGTACTTC
>TRBV19|-|TRBD2|TRBJ2-3
CASSLYPSGGATDTQYF
TGTGCCAGTAGTCTGTACCCTAGCGGGGGGGCGACAGATACGCAGTATTTT
>TRBV5-1|-|TRBD1|TRBJ1-2
CASSLDTGELVGYTF
TGCGCCAGCAGCTTGGACACAGGGGAACTAGTTGGCTACACCTTC
>TRBV5-1|once|-|TRBJ1-1
CASSLGQPNTEAFF
TGCGCCAGCAGCTTGGGACAGCCCAACACTGAAGCTTTCTTT
>TRBV19|-|TRBD1|TRBJ1-2
CASRTGTAFYGYTF
TGTGCCAGTAGAACCGGGACAGCGTTCTATGGCTACACCTTC
>TRBV14|-|TRBD1|TRBJ2-7
CASSQGTGGYEQYF
TGTGCCAGCAGCCAGGGGACAGGAGGATACGAGCAGTACTTC
>TRBV6-1|few|TRBD1|TRBJ1-2
CASSEVWTGNGYTF
TGTGCCAGCAGTGAAGTCTGGACAGGGAACGGCTACACCTTC
>TRBV19|-|TRBD1|TRBJ1-2
CASIPGQGLNYGYTF
TGTGCCAGTATCCCGGGACAGGGTCTGAACTATGGCTACACCTTC
>TRBV5-1|few|TRBD1|TRBJ2-5
CASSVGQGAQETQYF
TGCGCCAGCAGCGTGGGACAGGGGGCCCAAGAGACCCAGTACTTC
>TRBV5-1|-|TRBD2|TRBJ2-3
CASSLGTRGTDTQYF
TGCGCCAGCAGCCTAGGGACTAGAGGCACAGATACGCAGTATTTT
>TRBV6-5|-|TRBD1|TRBJ1-1
CASSSLGQGGTEAFF
TGTGCCAGCAGTAGTCTGGGACAGGGTGGCACTGAAGCTTTCTTT
>TRBV19|-|TRBD1|TRBJ1-2
CASSPRTGDGYTF
TGTGCCAGTAGTCCCCGGACAGGGGATGGCTACACCTTC
>TRBV11-2|-|TRBD2|TRBJ2-3
CASSLSPSGGSEDTQYF
TGTGCCAGCAGCTTAAGTCCTAGCGGGGGTAGTGAAGATACGCAGTATTTT
>TRBV18|-|-|TRBJ1-1
CASSPPADTRTEAFF
TGTGCCAGCTCACCACCGGCGGACACACGGACTGAAGCTTTCTTT
>TRBV11-2|-|-|TRBJ2-2
CASSLFKGATGELFF
TGTGCCAGCAGCTTATTTAAGGGAGCAACCGGGGAGCTGTTTTTT
>TRBV12-3/TRBV12-4|-|-|TRBJ1-3
CASSPAGNTIYF
TGTGCCAGCAGCCCCGCTGGAAACACCATATATTTT
>TRBV18|-|TRBD1|TRBJ2-1
CASSVRDRDNEQFF
TGTGCCAGCTCAGTCCGGGACAGGGACAATGAGCAGTTCTTC
>TRBV30|few|TRBD1|TRBJ2-7
CAWRSRDSFLLEQYF
TGTGCCTGGAGGTCTCGGGACAGTTTTCTCCTCGAGCAGTACTTC
>TRBV6-5|once|-|TRBJ1-5
CASGGQSYNQPQHF
TGTGCCTCCGGAGGACAGAGCTACAATCAGCCCCAGCATTTT
>TRBV7-3|-|-|TRBJ2-5
CASARGAEETQYF
TGTGCCAGCGCCCGCGGAGCTGAAGAGACCCAGTACTTC
>TRBV2|-|TRBD2|TRBJ2-7
CASSDGPDSRLAGVTNYEQYF
TGTGCCAGCAGTGATGGGCCTGACAGTCGACTAGCGGGGGTTACGAACTACGAGCAGTACTTC
>TRBV9|-|-|TRBJ1-2
CASSPQPQQGAVGYTF
TGTGCCAGCAGCCCACAGCCCCAACAGGGTGCCGTTGGCTACACCTTC
>TRBV2|-|-|TRBJ2-1
CASSEGSGYNEQFF
TGTGCCAGCAGTGAAGGGTCGGGCTACAATGAGCAGTTCTTC
>TRBV28|-|TRBD1|TRBJ1-4
CASSPLGDRDEKLFF
TGTGCCAGCAGTCCCCTAGGGGACAGGGATGAAAAACTGTTTTTT